This TCR beta chain emerged from a study of cytotoxic CD8 clonotypes in ibrutinib-treated CLL. Produced via immunoSEQ multiplex PCR; TCRdb's table is partial and in-frame only. The sample comprises 150,000 or so clones, over 65% of which are singletons, and around 2.1% rests with the top ten. From germline, CDR1 is SGDLS and CDR2 YYNGEE. The CDR3 covers 16 residues. V lost 1 base, J lost 6 bases, and 5 bases stayed unmatched. Study-wide results and limits: The study found public clonotypes uncommon, contracting or stable on treatment.

Turning to this clone: The antigen is undetermined.

The specimen comprised PBMCs, sampled after 12 months of ibrutinib treatment. This TCR was recovered from a human donor with chronic lymphocytic leukemia. This chain links TRBV9 with TRBJ2-1; 12 nucleotides match TRBD2. CDR3 protein: CASSVRLAGDRNEQFF. CDR3 nucleotides: TGTGCCAGCAGCGTAAGACTAGCGGGGGACCGCAATGAGCAGTTCTTC.